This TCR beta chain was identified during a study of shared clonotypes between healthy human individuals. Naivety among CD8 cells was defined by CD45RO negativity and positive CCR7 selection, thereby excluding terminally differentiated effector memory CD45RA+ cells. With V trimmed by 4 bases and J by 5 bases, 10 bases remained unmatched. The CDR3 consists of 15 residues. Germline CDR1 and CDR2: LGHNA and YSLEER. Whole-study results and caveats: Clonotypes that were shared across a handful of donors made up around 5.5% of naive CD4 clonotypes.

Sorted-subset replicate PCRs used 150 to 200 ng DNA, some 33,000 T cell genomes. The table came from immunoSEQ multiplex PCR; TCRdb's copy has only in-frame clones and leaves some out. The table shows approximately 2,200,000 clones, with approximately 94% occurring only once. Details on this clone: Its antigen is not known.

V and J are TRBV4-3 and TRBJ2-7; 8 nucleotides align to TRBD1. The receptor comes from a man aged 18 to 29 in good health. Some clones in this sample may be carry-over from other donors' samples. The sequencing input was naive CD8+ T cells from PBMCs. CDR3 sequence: CASSRIRDRSHEQYF. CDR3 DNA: TGCGCCAGCAGCCGGATCCGGGACAGGTCCCACGAGCAGTACTTC.